This is a list of T cell receptor beta chains from one sample in a study of blood T cells in healthy people across ages. TCRdb fed the 5' RACE reads into MiXCR, producing one record per CDR3 protein. Of 1.2 million to 1.5 million distinct CDR3 sequences in the sample, roughly 60% are singletons; the top ten hold under 8.5%. The sample comprised blood. Receptors originate from a man younger than 30 in good health. Both conserved end residues are part of each CDR3. The D gene is left open where the match is weak. Clone size, where shown, is once, few, many, or a class for clones that have expanded.

size: -; D: -; J: TRBJ2-1; V: TRBV20-1; CDR3: CSAREGSVNEQFF
size: -; D: -; J: TRBJ1-1; V: TRBV20-1; CDR3: CSARGRHTTEAFF
size: few; D: TRBD2; J: TRBJ2-5; V: TRBV20-1; CDR3: CSARGPSGWAETQYF
size: -; D: TRBD2; J: TRBJ2-3; V: TRBV6-5; CDR3: CASSYTLGTSGRASTDTQYF
size: -; D: TRBD1; J: TRBJ2-1; V: TRBV5-1; CDR3: CASSLVGQSYNEQFF
size: few; D: TRBD2; J: TRBJ2-3; V: TRBV20-1; CDR3: CSARPDSGGADTQYF
size: many; D: -; J: TRBJ1-6; V: TRBV6-2/TRBV6-3; CDR3: CASSPRGSDSPLHF
size: -; D: -; J: TRBJ2-5; V: TRBV7-2; CDR3: CASSSTRTMGTGETQYF
size: few; D: -; J: TRBJ2-7; V: TRBV25-1; CDR3: CASSLAGSEYEQYF
size: -; D: TRBD2; J: TRBJ2-3; V: TRBV10-1; CDR3: CATRRGLTTDTQYF
size: few; D: -; J: TRBJ2-4; V: TRBV7-2; CDR3: CASSPGLYLAKNIQYF
size: -; D: TRBD1; J: TRBJ1-5; V: TRBV6-6; CDR3: CASKDRGGNQPQHF
size: -; D: -; J: TRBJ1-2; V: TRBV6-1; CDR3: CASGEIVDGPYGYTF
size: -; D: -; J: TRBJ2-7; V: TRBV6-1; CDR3: CASMSGRPYEQYF
size: -; D: -; J: TRBJ2-3; V: TRBV4-2; CDR3: CASSQTTMAASTDTQYF
size: few; D: -; J: TRBJ1-2; V: TRBV20-1; CDR3: CSAPITGIGYGYTF
size: -; D: TRBD1; J: TRBJ1-6; V: TRBV4-1; CDR3: CASSQGQGRNSPLHF
size: few; D: TRBD2; J: TRBJ2-7; V: TRBV27; CDR3: CATKQFLSTPGLAGDEQYF
size: once; D: -; J: -; V: TRBV15; CDR3: CATSRDQSKFYEQYF
size: few; D: TRBD1; J: TRBJ2-3; V: TRBV20-1; CDR3: CSARPGQGRNTQYF
size: few; D: -; J: TRBJ2-7; V: TRBV7-2; CDR3: CASSQTRSAYEQYF
size: -; D: TRBD1; J: TRBJ2-7; V: TRBV12-3/TRBV12-4; CDR3: CASSLRDGQGLHEQYF
size: -; D: TRBD2; J: TRBJ2-7; V: TRBV20-1; CDR3: CSASGRGGYEQYF
size: -; D: -; J: TRBJ2-1; V: TRBV12-3/TRBV12-4; CDR3: CASKSSSHEQFF